The 20 T cell receptor beta chains in this list originate from one sample, sequenced in a study of technical replicates of blood from several donors. The method was immunoSEQ multiplex PCR; TCRdb's version includes in-frame clones alone and lacks a portion of them. This sample has about 97,000 clones, with over 90% found just once. The source material was T cells isolated from PBMCs. The receptors were gathered from a human donor in good health.

The rearrangement joins TRBV4-1 to TRBJ1-5; D is ambiguous. V was shortened by 4 bases and J by 3 bases, with 7 bases between the two germline ends. Germline lookup yields CDR1 MGHRA and CDR2 YSYEKL. The CDR3 sequence is 13 residues long. CDR3 in DNA: TGCGCCAGCAGCCTTCCAAACAATCAGCCCCAGCATTTT. It encodes CASSLPNNQPQHF.

The rearrangement links TRBV6-4 to TRBJ2-1; possibly TRBD2 for D (7 bases). CDR3 length equals 15 residues. From germline, CDR1 is MRHNA and CDR2 SNTAGT. Between the trimmed V and J ends, which lost 1 base and 8 bases, there was a span of 15 bases. The CDR3 region is CASSDWGGPRDEQFF. The CDR3 DNA sequence: TGTGCCAGCAGTGACTGGGGGGGCCCTAGGGATGAGCAGTTCTTC.

The rearrangement uses TRBV29-1 and TRBJ2-3; TRBD1 aligns across 7 bases. CDR3 size: 15 residues. V dropped 1 base and J dropped 3; count of bases not matched to a gene: 7. The germline CDR1 and CDR2 sequences are SQVTM and ANQGSEA. The CDR3 DNA sequence: TGCAGCGTTGAAGTCAGAGGACAGGCAACAGATACGCAGTATTTT. Its protein product is CSVEVRGQATDTQYF.

The chain is built from TRBV6-1 and TRBJ2-2; D is unresolved. Germline lookup yields CDR1 MNHNS and CDR2 SASEGT. This CDR3 contains 14 residues. V was trimmed by 0 bases and J by 6 bases, leaving 8 bases between them. CDR3 residues: CASSEAVRAGELFF. Here the CDR3 DNA reads TGTGCCAGCAGTGAAGCTGTCCGTGCCGGGGAGCTGTTTTTT.

The chain has TRBV6-5 and TRBJ2-2, with D perhaps TRBD2 (6 bases). There are 15 residues in the CDR3. CDR1 MNHEY and CDR2 SVGAGI come from the germline V gene. V was trimmed by 5 bases and J by 0 bases, leaving 10 bases between them. The DNA for the CDR3 is TGTGCCAGCAGTAGGGACTCTTCGAACACCGGGGAGCTGTTTTTT. This translates into CASSRDSSNTGELFF.

The V call is TRBV18, the J call TRBJ2-3; 8 bases are shared with TRBD2. From germline, CDR1 is KGHSH and CDR2 LQKENI. CDR3 length: 15 amino acids. V dropped 0 bases and J dropped 3; count of bases not matched to a gene: 2. CDR3 sequence reads: CASSPPVAGTDTQYF. CDR3 bases: TGTGCCAGCTCACCACCGGTAGCGGGAACAGATACGCAGTATTTT. Together with reference TRBV18 and TRBJ2-3, the CDR3 gives the full variable domain: NAGVMQNPRHLVRRRGQEARLRCSPMKGHSHVYWYRQLPEEGLKFMVYLQKENIIDESGMPKERFSAEFPKEGPSILRIQQVVRGDSAAYFCASSPPVAGTDTQYFGPGTRLTVL.

The chain uses TRBV9 and TRBJ2-1; 7 bases align to TRBD2. V lost 0 bases, J lost 2 bases, and 5 bases stayed unmatched. Germline lookup yields CDR1 SGDLS and CDR2 YYNGEE. CDR3 length: 16 residues. The CDR3 protein is CASSVEVGGPYNEQFF. As DNA, the CDR3 is TGTGCCAGCAGCGTAGAGGTGGGAGGGCCCTACAATGAGCAGTTCTTC.

The chain recombines TRBV28 with TRBJ2-7; D not certain. Trimming removed 4 bases at V and 2 bases at J, with 6 bases between. Germline V gene data show CDR1 as MDHEN and CDR2 as SYDVKM. CDR3 length equals 12 residues. In nucleotides, the CDR3 is TGTGCCAGCAGTTCACTGACCTACGAGCAGTACTTC. It encodes CASSSLTYEQYF.

The V gene is TRBV6-1, the J gene TRBJ2-7; the D is unclear. This CDR3 has 13 residues. The ends were cut back, 1 base at V and 2 bases at J, with 6 bases in the middle. The germline gives CDR1 MNHNS, CDR2 SASEGT. CDR3 amino acids: CASSEGATYEQYF. The CDR3 bases are TGTGCCAGCAGTGAAGGGGCCACCTACGAGCAGTACTTC.

Comment on this clone: This sample includes further DNA sequences coding for the same CDR3. The rearrangement links TRBV18 to TRBJ2-7, with 8 bases fitting TRBD1. Germline CDR1 KGHSH, CDR2 LQKENI. The V gene end was trimmed by 3 bases and the J gene end by 2 bases; junction bases not matched to a gene: 3. The CDR3 runs 14 residues. The CDR3 DNA reads as TGTGCCAGCTCACCTGGACAGGGAACCTACGAGCAGTACTTC. Its protein is CASSPGQGTYEQYF.

The chain is built from TRBV5-1 and TRBJ2-5, with 9 bases fitting TRBD2. The CDR3 spans 16 residues. The J segment lost 7 bases and the V segment lost 4 bases, leaving 14 bases of the junction unmatched. Looked up from germline, CDR1 is SGHRS and CDR2 is YFSETQ. The CDR3 sequence is CASSPEVSGSVGTQYF. CDR3 DNA: TGCGCCAGCAGCCCGGAGGTTAGCGGGAGTGTCGGGACCCAGTACTTC.

Turning to this clone: One junction end does not reproduce the germline sequence, and a read error may be involved. The identical CDR3 is also encoded by other nucleotide sequences in the sample. The CDR3 nucleotides read TGTGCCAGCAGTACACATCAGGGGCTTATGGATGGCTATACCTTC. This codes for CASSTHQGLMDGYTF. This chain links TRBV6-1 with TRBJ1-2, with D possibly matching TRBD1 (6 bases). There are 15 residues in the CDR3. CDR1 is MNHNS and CDR2 is SASEGT in the germline V gene.

The J gene is TRBJ2-3, the V gene TRBV9; 8 bases align to TRBD2. The V and J ends lost 0 bases and 0 bases, in that order; junction bases with no gene match: 0. The CDR3 runs 15 residues. Germline values: CDR1 SGDLS, CDR2 YYNGEE. CDR3 protein: CASSVAGGSTDTQYF. CDR3 coding DNA: TGTGCCAGCAGCGTAGCGGGAGGGAGCACAGATACGCAGTATTTT.

The gene calls are TRBV7-4 and TRBJ2-7, with TRBD2 identical over 7 bases. The CDR3 is 17 amino acids. CDR1 is SGHVT, CDR2 SQSDAQ, per germline. V was pared by 5 bases and J by 5 bases, with 18 bases of the junction left unmatched. CDR3 region: CASSVSKGEGRVHEQYF. The DNA for the CDR3 is TGTGCCAGCAGCGTAAGCAAGGGCGAAGGGAGGGTCCACGAGCAGTACTTC.

The CDR3 DNA follows: TGCGCCAGCAGCAAAAAACCGAGGGAAGGTTTGACAGATACGCAGTATTTT. The encoded protein is CASSKKPREGLTDTQYF. The chain recombines TRBV4-1 with TRBJ2-3, with a possible D match to TRBD2 (5 bases). Germline V gene sequence: CDR1 MGHRA, CDR2 YSYEKL. This CDR3 is built from 17 residues. Trimming pared 5 bases from V and 3 bases from J, leaving 21 bases between.

The rearrangement uses TRBV11-2 and TRBJ1-2; D unclear. This CDR3 contains 15 residues. Between the trimmed V and J ends, which lost 0 bases and 5 bases, there was a span of 13 bases. CDR1 is SGHAT, CDR2 FQNNGV, per germline. The CDR3 sequence is CASSLDRTVQYGYTF. CDR3 coding DNA: TGTGCCAGCAGCTTAGATCGTACAGTTCAATATGGCTACACCTTC.

This sequence joins TRBV5-1 and TRBJ2-3; 7 bases line up with TRBD2. The germline V gene encodes CDR1 SGHRS and CDR2 YFSETQ. V gave up 4 bases and J gave up 2 bases; unmatched junction bases: 10. This CDR3 region has 16 residues. The CDR3 DNA reads as TGCGCCAGCAGCGGTTCCAGGCTAGCGGTCACAGATACGCAGTATTTT. As protein: CASSGSRLAVTDTQYF.

The chain carries TRBV10-3 and TRBJ1-2; 7 bases agree with TRBD1. The V segment lost 6 bases and the J segment 6 bases; nucleotides outside the gene matches: 4. CDR1 is ENHRY and CDR2 is SYGVKD in the germline V gene. The CDR3 spans 12 residues. CDR3 residues: CAIRIDRDGYTF. The DNA of the CDR3 is TGTGCCATCAGGATTGACAGGGATGGCTACACCTTC.

V is TRBV6-1 and J is TRBJ1-4; no definite D call. This CDR3 is built from 16 residues. Per the germline V gene, CDR1 is MNHNS and CDR2 is SASEGT. Between the trimmed V and J ends, which lost 1 base and 7 bases, there was a span of 16 bases. Here the CDR3 DNA reads TGTGCCAGCAGTGAAGTGGGAGGCGGGCGTGGTGAAAAACTGTTTTTT. This codes for CASSEVGGGRGEKLFF.

This chain links TRBV19 with TRBJ2-2; D is ambiguous. The CDR3 covers 14 residues. Germline-derived CDR1 and CDR2 are LNHDA and SQIVND (reference sequence). V lost 1 base and J 5 bases, leaving 8 bases between the germline ends. The chain's CDR3 is CASSIGLRTGELFF. CDR3 DNA sequence: TGTGCCAGTAGTATAGGACTGAGGACCGGGGAGCTGTTTTTT.